The T cell receptor (beta chain) under discussion was sequenced for a study of sequential checkpoint blockade in melanoma. Study at large: Each arm's sequence ended with maintenance nivolumab. Matched biopsies came pretreatment and at week 13 for some 22 patients. Study results and limitations: Patients with week-13 increases in T-cell fraction and clonality benefited about 30 times more often.

Treatment indicated: randomized to nivolumab then ipilimumab (arm A) or the reverse (arm B). This CDR3 has 14 residues. In germline, CDR1 is MNHGY, CDR2 SAAAGT. This clone turned up a few times. The antigen is unknown. Clones were read by immunoSEQ multiplex PCR, and TCRdb kept only the in-frame ones, dropping some. The data hold about 2,000 clones, with over 25% observed a single time. This sequence joins TRBV6-8 and TRBJ2-1, with 10 bases lining up with TRBD2. The sequence was obtained from a human donor with melanoma. Sequenced material: tumor tissue (inferred from file names), taken from a patient given nivolumab and ipilimumab in sequence. CDR3 in amino acids: CASVASGGHNEQFF. In DNA form, the CDR3 reads TGTGCATCAGTAGCTAGCGGGGGCCACAATGAGCAGTTCTTC.